The present entry profiles one T cell receptor beta chain with its context. These data are taken from a study of blood T cells in healthy people across ages. Using a J-beta primer mix together with a sample-barcoded 5' primer, a second PCR was run for roughly 7 to 12 cycles. Each CDR3 protein gets one entry after TCRdb re-called the 5' RACE reads with MiXCR. Here the sample spans about 640,000 distinct CDR3 sequences, roughly 58% being singletons. Trimming stripped 10 bases from V and 4 bases from J, with 17 bases between. The CDR3 is 13 amino acids. Germline V gene sequence: CDR1 SEHNR, CDR2 FQNEAQ (reference sequence).

This clonotype originated in a man between 60 and 75 years old in good health. The J gene is TRBJ2-7, the V gene TRBV7-9; D possibly corresponds to TRBD1 (6 bases). The material sequenced was blood. In DNA form, the CDR3 reads TGTGCCACCAGGGGTACAGGACGTTACGAGCAGTACTTC. This sequence encodes CATRGTGRYEQYF.